The clone carrying this T cell receptor beta chain was detected only a few times. Its antigen is undetermined. The entry originates in a study of cytomegalovirus exposure and HLA in healthy donors. Findings and caveats of the study: TCR beta chain V- and J-gene trimming was linked, in a later analysis, to a missense variant in DCLRE1C. Overall, roughly 150 TCR beta chains were annotated as cytomegalovirus-associated. Earlier analysis found most TCR beta V segments productive about 87% or about 30% of the time. A later analysis showed that HLA-associated TCR beta chains had undergone more clonal expansion than equally common others.

It was with 60 Vbeta and 13 Jbeta primers that the PCR ran. Sequencing used immunoSEQ multiplex PCR; TCRdb keeps in-frame clones, though not all of them. The repertoire holds tens of thousands of clones, with roughly two fifths as singletons. This CDR3 comprises 17 residues. The V end lost 3 bases, the J end lost 0 bases, and 18 bases lay between the germline ends. The germline V gene has CDR1 MDHEN and CDR2 SYDVKM. The sample comprised PBMCs. The sequence came from a woman in her forties or fifties in good health and CMV-seronegative. V usage is TRBV28 and J usage is TRBJ2-7, with D maybe TRBD2 (6 bases). The CDR3 region has the DNA TGTGCCAGCAGTTTCCGGGGGTGGGGCGAGAGCTCCTACGAGCAGTACTTC. Its protein product is CASSFRGWGESSYEQYF. Full variable domain (remainder filled in from reference TRBV28 and TRBJ2-7): DVKVTQSSRYLVKRTGEKVFLECVQDMDHENMFWYRQDPGLGLRLIYFSYDVKMKEKGDIPEGYSVSREKKERFSLILESASTNQTSMYLCASSFRGWGESSYEQYFGPGTRLTVT.